This entry lists 8 T cell receptor beta chains sequenced from one sample in a study of blood T cell repertoires in COVID-19. Clones were read by immunoSEQ multiplex PCR, and TCRdb kept only the in-frame ones, dropping some. This repertoire shows fewer than 300,000 clones, around 84% found once; its top ten account for around a tenth. The sample was peripheral blood. These TCRs come from a man aged 50-59 years with COVID-19, enrolled during active disease.

The chain links TRBV14 to TRBJ2-5, with D perhaps matching TRBD2 (6 bases). Per the germline V gene, CDR1 is SGHDN and CDR2 is FVKESK. The CDR3 extends over 23 amino acids. The ends were cut back, 0 bases at V and 2 bases at J, with 34 bases in the middle. The CDR3 spells CASSQDRFDGRSLIPWGQETQYF. The CDR3, as DNA: TGTGCCAGCAGCCAAGATCGTTTTGACGGGAGATCCCTAATACCTTGGGGGCAAGAGACCCAGTACTTC.

The chain joins TRBV4-2 to TRBJ2-1; 9 positions match TRBD1. Germline-derived CDR1 and CDR2 are LGHNA and YNFKEQ. The CDR3 totals 17 residues. J gave up 4 bases and V 3 bases, and 10 bases lay outside the gene matches. The CDR3 loop reads CASSHRTGQGDYNEQFF. The CDR3 coding sequence is TGTGCCAGCAGCCATCGCACGGGACAGGGTGATTACAATGAGCAGTTCTTC.

The chain couples TRBV3-1 (or the pseudogene TRBV3-2) to TRBJ2-5; TRBD2 matches 7 bases. Trimming took 3 bases from V and 0 from J; bases not matched to a gene: 4. The CDR3 totals 15 residues. Germline V gene lookup returns CDR1 LGHDT and CDR2 YNNKEL (reference sequence). The CDR3 region is CASSQVGGDQETQYF. DNA of the CDR3: TGTGCCAGCAGCCAGGTGGGGGGGGACCAAGAGACCCAGTACTTC.

The chain combines TRBV7-8 with TRBJ2-2; tentatively, D is TRBD2 (6 bases). CDR1 is SGHVS, CDR2 FQNEAQ, per germline. The length of the CDR3 is 16 residues. V lost 3 bases, J lost 4 bases, and 15 bases lay in between. The CDR3 reads CASSFVTGDPTGELFF. CDR3 DNA sequence: TGTGCCAGCAGCTTCGTAACGGGAGACCCCACCGGGGAGCTGTTTTTT.

The chain joins TRBV3-1 (or the pseudogene TRBV3-2) to TRBJ1-3; D ambiguous. V dropped 1 base and J dropped 2 bases, with 6 bases sitting between them. Germline V CDR1 and CDR2: LGHDT, YNNKEL (reference sequence). CDR3 length: 14 amino acids. The CDR3 protein is CASSQVRTGNTIYF. The CDR3 DNA reads TGTGCCAGCAGCCAAGTGAGAACTGGAAACACCATATATTTT.

The V gene is TRBV19, the J gene TRBJ2-3; D might be TRBD1 (5 bases). Germline assignment: CDR1 LNHDA and CDR2 SQIVND (reference sequence). V shed 0 bases and J shed 5 bases, with 12 bases lying between them. The CDR3 sequence is 15 residues long. The CDR3 bases are TGTGCCAGTAGTATAGATCAGGGTAGGTTAGATACGCAGTATTTT. This gives the protein CASSIDQGRLDTQYF.

The rearrangement uses TRBV6-5 and TRBJ2-3, with TRBD2 identical over 11 bases. J was trimmed by 4 bases and V by 5 bases; bases with no gene match: 5. This CDR3 spans 15 amino acids. Per germline, CDR1 MNHEY and CDR2 SVGAGI. The CDR3 loop reads CASSKLAGDADTQYF. Written as DNA, the CDR3 is TGTGCCAGCAGTAAACTAGCGGGAGATGCAGATACGCAGTATTTT.

The rearrangement links TRBV6-5 to TRBJ2-3; D gene ambiguous. V lost 8 bases, J lost 3 bases, and 12 bases lay in between. The CDR3 has 13 amino acids. Germline V gene lookup returns CDR1 MNHEY and CDR2 SVGAGI. CDR3 amino acids: CASVNEATDTQYF. The CDR3 coding sequence is TGTGCCAGCGTAAACGAAGCGACAGATACGCAGTATTTT.